This TCR beta chain was documented in a study of beta chain features in type 1 diabetes. Findings and caveats of the study: All four CD4+ subsets of Type 1 diabetes patients contained TCRB CDR3s that were moderately but significantly shorter.

This clone has more than one count but fewer than ten. As yet, its antigen is unknown. TCRB transcripts that were expressed got sequenced, as all of the isolated RNA had been reverse transcribed. Here immunoSEQ multiplex PCR was the method, and the copy in TCRdb shows in-frame clones only, minus some. The top ten hold roughly 0.7% of the sample, which has 150,000 to 200,000 clones, about 10% seen once. The V end lost 6 bases, the J end lost 1 base, and 16 bases lay between the germline ends. Germline CDR1 is MDHEN and CDR2 is SYDVKM. This CDR3 spans 15 amino acids. The sample was central memory CD4+ T cells from blood. V gene TRBV28 combines with J gene TRBJ2-7, with D possibly matching TRBD2 (6 bases). The sequence was obtained from a woman in her 30s with type 1 diabetes. Here the CDR3 DNA reads TGTGCCAGCAGGCTGACCGGGACTGTGTCCTACGAGCAGTACTTC. It specifies CASRLTGTVSYEQYF.